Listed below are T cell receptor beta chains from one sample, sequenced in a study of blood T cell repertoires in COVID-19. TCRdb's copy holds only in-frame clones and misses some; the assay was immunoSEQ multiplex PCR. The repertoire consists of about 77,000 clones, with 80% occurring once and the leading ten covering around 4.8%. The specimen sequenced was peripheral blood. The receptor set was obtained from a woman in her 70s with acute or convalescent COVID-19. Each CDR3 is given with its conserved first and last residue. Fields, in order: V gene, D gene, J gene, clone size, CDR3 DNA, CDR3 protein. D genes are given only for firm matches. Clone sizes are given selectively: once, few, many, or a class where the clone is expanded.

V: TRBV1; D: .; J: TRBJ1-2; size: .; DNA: TGCACCAGCAGCCAAACAGGGAAAAACTATGGCTACACCTTC; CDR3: CTSSQTGKNYGYTF
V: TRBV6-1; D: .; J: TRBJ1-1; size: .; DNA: TGTGCCAGCAGTGAAGCGGGCCGGGGGTTCAACACTGAAGCTTTCTTT; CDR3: CASSEAGRGFNTEAFF
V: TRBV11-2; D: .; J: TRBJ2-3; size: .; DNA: TGTGCCAGCAGCTTAGTAGAAGGGCAGGGGTCAGATACGCAGTATTTT; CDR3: CASSLVEGQGSDTQYF
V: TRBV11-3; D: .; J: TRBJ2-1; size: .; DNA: TGTGCCAGCAGCTTAGGGGCCGGGATCAACAATGAGCAGTTCTTC; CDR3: CASSLGAGINNEQFF
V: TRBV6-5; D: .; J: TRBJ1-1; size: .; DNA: TGTGCCAGCAGTTACTCGGGCCAGACGAAAGCTTTCTTT; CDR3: CASSYSGQTKAFF
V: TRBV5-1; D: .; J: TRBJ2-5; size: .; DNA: TGCGCCAGCAGGGACATGGAGACCCAGTACTTC; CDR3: CASRDMETQYF
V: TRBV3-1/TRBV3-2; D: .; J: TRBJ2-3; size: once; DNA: TGTGCCAGCAGCCAAGGGGCGGAGGGGTGGGTTCAAGATACGCAGTATTTT; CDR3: CASSQGAEGWVQDTQYF
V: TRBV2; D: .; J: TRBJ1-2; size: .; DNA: .; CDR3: CARTFGAKGDGYTF
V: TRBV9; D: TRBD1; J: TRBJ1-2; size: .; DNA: TGTGCCAGCAGCGTAGATGGACAGGGACGGAATGGCTACACCTTC; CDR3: CASSVDGQGRNGYTF
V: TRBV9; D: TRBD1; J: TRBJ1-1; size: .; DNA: TGTGCCAGCAGCCCACAGGGGGCGAGGACTGAAGCTTTCTTT; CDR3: CASSPQGARTEAFF
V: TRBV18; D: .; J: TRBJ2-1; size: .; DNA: TGTGCCAGCTCACCAGTAAGGACAGCCTACAATGAGCAGTTCTTC; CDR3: CASSPVRTAYNEQFF
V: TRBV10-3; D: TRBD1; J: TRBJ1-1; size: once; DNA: TGTGCCATCCGGACAGGGGGGGGGTACACTGAAGCTTTCTTT; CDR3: CAIRTGGGYTEAFF
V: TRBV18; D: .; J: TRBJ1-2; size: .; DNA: TGTGCCAGCTCAAAAGTAGGGGACTATGGCTACACCTTC; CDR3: CASSKVGDYGYTF
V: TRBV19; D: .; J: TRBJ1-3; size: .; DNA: TGTGCCAGTAGCCTGGGACTCTTTGGAAACACCATATATTTT; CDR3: CASSLGLFGNTIYF
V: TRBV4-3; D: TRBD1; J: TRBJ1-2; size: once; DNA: TGCGCCAGCAGCCAAGATCCAGGGGGGTCACAGGGGGCGAACTATGGCTACACCTTC; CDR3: CASSQDPGGSQGANYGYTF
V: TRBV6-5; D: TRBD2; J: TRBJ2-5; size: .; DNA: TGTGCCAGCTTATTAGCGGGGGTAGAGACCCAGTACTTC; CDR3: CASLLAGVETQYF
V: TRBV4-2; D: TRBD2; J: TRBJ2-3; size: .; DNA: TGTGCCAGCAGCCAAGTCACCGCGGGGGATCCCACAGATACGCAGTATTTT; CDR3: CASSQVTAGDPTDTQYF
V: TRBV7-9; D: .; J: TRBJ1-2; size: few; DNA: TGTGCCAGCAGCTCCTCGGACAGATTTCTCTATGGCTACACCTTC; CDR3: CASSSSDRFLYGYTF
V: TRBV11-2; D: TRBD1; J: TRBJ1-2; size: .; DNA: TGTGCCAGCAGCTTTGGGACAGCTTATGGCTACACCTTC; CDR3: CASSFGTAYGYTF
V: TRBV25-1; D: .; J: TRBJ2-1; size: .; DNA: TGTGCCAGCAGTGAATGGGGAGACTCCGTCGGGTCTGAGCAGTTCTTC; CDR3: CASSEWGDSVGSEQFF
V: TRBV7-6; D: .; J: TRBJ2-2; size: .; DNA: TGTGCCAGCAGCGAGAATTCGAACACCGGGGAGCTGTTTTTT; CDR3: CASSENSNTGELFF
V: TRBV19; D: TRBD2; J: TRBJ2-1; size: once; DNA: TGTGCCAGTAGTATAGTAGCGGGAAACAATGAGCAGTTCTTC; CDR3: CASSIVAGNNEQFF
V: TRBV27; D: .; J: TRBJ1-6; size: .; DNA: TGTGCCAGCCGGGACATCGATAATTCACCCCTCCACTTT; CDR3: CASRDIDNSPLHF
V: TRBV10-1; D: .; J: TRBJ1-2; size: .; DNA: TGCGCCAGCAGTGTACGGCCGAAAGAGGTATTGCGCTATGGCTACACCTTC; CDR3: CASSVRPKEVLRYGYTF
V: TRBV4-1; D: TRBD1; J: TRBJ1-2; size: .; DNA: TGCGCCAGCAGCCAAGTAGGACAGGCGTATTCTAACTATGGCTACACCTTC; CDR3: CASSQVGQAYSNYGYTF
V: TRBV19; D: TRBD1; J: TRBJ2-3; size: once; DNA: TGTGCCAGTAGTGACCGACAGGGGGCGCTGGATACGCAGTATTTT; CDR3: CASSDRQGALDTQYF
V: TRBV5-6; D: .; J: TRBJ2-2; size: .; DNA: TGTGCCAGCAGCTTTTCCCAGAACACCGGGGAGCTGTTTTTT; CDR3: CASSFSQNTGELFF
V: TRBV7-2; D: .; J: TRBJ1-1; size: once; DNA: TGTGCCAGCAGCTTGGGGGGGAGTACCAGTGCAGCTTTCTTT; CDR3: CASSLGGSTSAAFF
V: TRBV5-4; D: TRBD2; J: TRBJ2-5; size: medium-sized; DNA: TGTGCCAGCAGCCGACTAGCGGGGGATGAAGAGACCCAGTACTTC; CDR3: CASSRLAGDEETQYF
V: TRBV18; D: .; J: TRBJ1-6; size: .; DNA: TGTGCCAGCTCACCAGGGGAGAGGTCACCCCTCCACTTT; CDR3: CASSPGERSPLHF
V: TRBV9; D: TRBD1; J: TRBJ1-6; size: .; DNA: TGTGCCAGCAGCCCCTCGACAGGGGGCTTTTCACCCCTCCACTTT; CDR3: CASSPSTGGFSPLHF
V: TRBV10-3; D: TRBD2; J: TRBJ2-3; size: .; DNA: TGTGCCATCAGTGATCAACTAGCGGGGGGCTTCACAGATACGCAGTATTTT; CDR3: CAISDQLAGGFTDTQYF
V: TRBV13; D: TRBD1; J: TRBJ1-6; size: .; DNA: TGTGCCAGCAGACTATTGACAGGGGAGTATAATTCACCCCTCCACTTT; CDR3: CASRLLTGEYNSPLHF
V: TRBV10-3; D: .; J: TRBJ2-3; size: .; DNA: TGTGCCATCAGTGAGCCCTCACTAGCAGGACAAGGCACAGATACGCAGTATTTT; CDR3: CAISEPSLAGQGTDTQYF
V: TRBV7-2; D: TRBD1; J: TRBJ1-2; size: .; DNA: TGTGCCAGCAGCTTAGCGCCAACAGGGGTTTCTAACTATGGCTACACCTTC; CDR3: CASSLAPTGVSNYGYTF
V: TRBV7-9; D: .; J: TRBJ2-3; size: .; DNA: TGTGCCAGCAGCCTCCGGACTAGCACAGATACGCAGTATTTT; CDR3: CASSLRTSTDTQYF
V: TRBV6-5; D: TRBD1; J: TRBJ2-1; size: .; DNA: TGTGCCAGCAGCTCAGGGGGCTTGGGTGAGCAGTTCTTC; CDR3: CASSSGGLGEQFF
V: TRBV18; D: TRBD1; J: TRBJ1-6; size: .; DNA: TGTGCCAGCTCACCACCTGGACAGGCCGCCCCCCTCCACTTT; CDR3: CASSPPGQAAPLHF
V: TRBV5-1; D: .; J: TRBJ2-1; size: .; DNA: TGCGCCAGCAGCTTGATCGGAGACGTGAACAATGAGCAGTTCTTC; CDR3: CASSLIGDVNNEQFF
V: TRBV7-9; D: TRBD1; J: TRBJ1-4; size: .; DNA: TGTGCCAGCAGCCCTCAGGGGGCGGATGAAAAACTGTTTTTT; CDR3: CASSPQGADEKLFF
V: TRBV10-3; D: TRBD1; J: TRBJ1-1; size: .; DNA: TGTGCCATCAATCCAACAGGGGGTGACACTGAAGCTTTCTTT; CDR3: CAINPTGGDTEAFF
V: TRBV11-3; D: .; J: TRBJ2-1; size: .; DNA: TGTGCCAGCAGCTTAGCCGGCAGGGGCCATGAGCAGTTCTTC; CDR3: CASSLAGRGHEQFF
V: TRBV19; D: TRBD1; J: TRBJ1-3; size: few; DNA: TGTGCCAGTAGTTACAGGGGGCAAGGAAACACCATATATTTT; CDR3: CASSYRGQGNTIYF
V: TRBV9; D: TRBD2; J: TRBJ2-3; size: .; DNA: TGTGCCAGCAGCGTAGCGAGAGCGGGGGGATCCACAGATACGCAGTATTTT; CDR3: CASSVARAGGSTDTQYF
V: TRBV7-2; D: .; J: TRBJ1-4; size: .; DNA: TGTGCCAGCAGCTTAAGGAGGGGCGTGGGGGAAAAACTGTTTTTT; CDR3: CASSLRRGVGEKLFF
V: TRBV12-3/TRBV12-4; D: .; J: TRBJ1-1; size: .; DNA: TGTGCCAGCAGTCCCCGGGACACTGAAGCTTTCTTT; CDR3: CASSPRDTEAFF
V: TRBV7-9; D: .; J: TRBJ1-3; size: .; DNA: TGTGCCAGCAGCTCTCGAGGGTCTTCAGGAAACACCATATATTTT; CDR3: CASSSRGSSGNTIYF
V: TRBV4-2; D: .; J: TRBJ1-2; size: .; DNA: TGTGCCAGCAGCCAACCTCTAGGACAGAACTATGGCTACACCTTC; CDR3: CASSQPLGQNYGYTF
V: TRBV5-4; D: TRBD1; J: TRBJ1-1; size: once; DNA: TGTGCCAGCAGTTTTGGGACAGGGCTGAACACTGAAGCTTTCTTT; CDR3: CASSFGTGLNTEAFF